The 10 T cell receptor beta chains presented below share a single source sample, sequenced in a study of blood T cell repertoires in COVID-19 (dated by TCRdb to 2020 to 2021). The receptor library was made with the immunoSEQ multiplex PCR assay. Imported from immuneACCESS, the table was reduced by TCRdb to in-frame sequences with V and J called. These copies leave out some clones; in studies compared against another copy, an unresolved V gene accounts for under half, and the cause of the remainder is not known. This sample holds about 92,000 clones; less than 75% were observed only once. The ten top clones hold just under 25% of the sample. Sequencing was carried out using peripheral blood. The receptors were sampled from a woman between 55 and 75 years old in a cohort sampled during active or convalescent COVID-19.

Only one count was recorded for this clone. The V call is TRBV15, the J call TRBJ1-4; perhaps TRBD1 as D (6 bases). This CDR3 spans 16 amino acids. V gave up 0 bases and J gave up 4 bases, with 12 bases separating them. Germline CDR1 reads LNHNV; CDR2 reads YYDKDF (reference sequence). In DNA form, the CDR3 reads TGTGCCACCAGCAGAGATTACAGGGTTGGTAATGAAAAACTGTTTTTT. Translation gives CATSRDYRVGNEKLFF.

The chain has TRBV11-2 and TRBJ2-7; D is possibly TRBD1 (5 bases). CDR3 length: 15 residues. V lost 1 base, J lost 3 bases, and 13 bases lay in between. From germline, CDR1 is SGHAT and CDR2 FQNNGV. The CDR3 spells CASSLVRTQFYEQYF. As DNA, the CDR3 is TGTGCCAGCAGCTTAGTTCGGACACAGTTCTACGAGCAGTACTTC.

This CDR3 is CASSDGTSGKETQYF. As DNA, the CDR3 is TGTGCCAGCAGTGATGGGACTAGCGGAAAAGAGACCCAGTACTTC. This chain uses TRBV2 with TRBJ2-5; 11 positions match TRBD2. Losses at the gene ends were 3 bases for V and 3 bases for J; bases not matched to a gene: 3. CDR3 length equals 15 residues. Germline lookup yields CDR1 SNHLY and CDR2 FYNNEI.

The rearrangement joins TRBV5-1 to TRBJ2-1; a weak D match, TRBD2 (6 bases). This CDR3 comprises 15 residues. Trimming removed 7 bases at V and 7 bases at J, with 21 bases between. Germline lookup yields CDR1 SGHRS and CDR2 YFSETQ. The CDR3 protein is CASLLEGAVKNEQFF. CDR3 bases: TGCGCCAGCCTCCTGGAGGGTGCGGTGAAGAATGAGCAGTTCTTC.

The sample holds a few counts of this clone. The CDR3 DNA reads as TGCGCCAGCAGCCAAGAAGGTCAGGGGATCTATGGCTACACCTTC. Its protein product is CASSQEGQGIYGYTF. This chain connects TRBV4-1 to TRBJ1-2, with D tentatively TRBD1 (6 bases). The germline gives CDR1 MGHRA, CDR2 YSYEKL. Trimming took 0 bases from V and 4 from J, leaving 12 bases between them. The CDR3 is 15 amino acids.

This clone was seen once. J is TRBJ1-3 and V is TRBV28; 9 nucleotides align to TRBD1. V shed 6 bases, J shed 4 bases, and the junction held 10 bases outside the gene matches. The CDR3 consists of 16 residues. Per the germline V gene, CDR1 is MDHEN and CDR2 is SYDVKM. CDR3 coding DNA: TGTGCCAGCAGCCCTGGACAGGGGAGAGTAGGAAACACCATATATTTT. Its protein is CASSPGQGRVGNTIYF.

The gene calls are TRBV15 and TRBJ2-1; D is perhaps TRBD1 (5 bases). Germline V CDR1 and CDR2: LNHNV, YYDKDF (reference sequence). CDR3 length: 16 residues. V lost 3 bases, J lost 6 bases, and 18 bases lay in between. CDR3 DNA sequence: TGTGCCACCAGCAGGGTTAAGACGATAGGGGTCAATGAGCAGTTCTTC. Translated: CATSRVKTIGVNEQFF.

The rearrangement joins TRBV9 to TRBJ2-5; TRBD1 matches at 7 bases. Trimming took 0 bases from V and 5 from J; bases not matched to a gene: 1. Germline CDR1 reads SGDLS; CDR2 reads YYNGEE. The CDR3 runs 13 residues. CDR3 DNA: TGTGCCAGCAGCGTAGTACAGGGGGAGACCCAGTACTTC. Translation gives CASSVVQGETQYF.

The chain combines TRBV24-1 with TRBJ2-5, with D perhaps matching TRBD1 (5 bases). Trimming left V 3 bases short and J 2 bases short, with 9 bases between. The CDR3 runs to 14 residues. Germline assignment: CDR1 KGHDR and CDR2 SFDVKD. The CDR3: CATSDPGIQETQYF. The CDR3 DNA reads as TGTGCCACCAGTGATCCAGGGATACAAGAGACCCAGTACTTC.

This chain links TRBV2 with TRBJ1-5, with TRBD1 identical over 9 bases. From germline, CDR1 is SNHLY and CDR2 FYNNEI. V lost 0 bases and J lost 6; bases outside the gene matches: 0. The CDR3 is made up of 14 amino acids. The CDR3 here is CASSEATGGQPQHF. DNA for the CDR3: TGTGCCAGCAGTGAAGCGACAGGGGGTCAGCCCCAGCATTTT.